Below, 7 T cell receptor beta chains from the same sample are listed, as sequenced in a study of shared clonotypes between healthy human individuals. The table came from immunoSEQ multiplex PCR; TCRdb's copy has only in-frame clones and leaves some out. The sample lists approximately 1,500,000 clones, roughly 95% occurring once. The sample comprised naive CD4+ T cells sorted from blood. Noted subset: CD45RA+ positively selected. These receptors were obtained from a man aged 25 to 45 in good health.

The chain combines TRBV5-4 with TRBJ2-1; no reliable D call. V lost 6 bases and J 0 bases, leaving 13 bases between the germline ends. Germline CDR1 and CDR2: SGHNT and YYREEE (reference sequence). CDR3 length: 15 residues. The CDR3: CASTTRTSSYNEQFF. The CDR3 DNA is TGTGCCAGCACCACGAGGACGAGCTCCTACAATGAGCAGTTCTTC.

The gene calls are TRBV15 and TRBJ2-7; a weak D match, TRBD1 (5 bases). The CDR3 loop spans 17 amino acids. Between the trimmed V and J ends, which lost 1 base and 2 bases, there was a span of 18 bases. Germline V gene sequence: CDR1 LNHNV, CDR2 YYDKDF (reference sequence). DNA for the CDR3: TGTGCCACCAGCAGAGCTCCCCCAGGGCTCGGTCCCTACGAGCAGTACTTC. Protein: CATSRAPPGLGPYEQYF.

The chain is built from TRBV30 and TRBJ2-7, with 10 bases matching TRBD2. Germline V lookup: CDR1 GTSNPN, CDR2 SVGIG (reference sequence). The CDR3 is 14 residues long. The ends lost 2 bases at V and 3 bases at J; junction bases unmatched: 4. CDR3 in amino acids: CAWSPGLAYYEQYF. DNA for the CDR3: TGTGCCTGGAGTCCGGGACTAGCGTACTACGAGCAGTACTTC.

The V call is TRBV15, the J call TRBJ1-1; no definite D call. The CDR3 sequence is 12 residues long. Per germline, CDR1 LNHNV and CDR2 YYDKDF (reference sequence). Trimming stripped 6 bases from V and 6 bases from J, with 11 bases between. The CDR3 spells CATRNGGAEAFF. For the CDR3, the DNA is TGTGCCACCAGAAATGGTGGGGCTGAAGCTTTCTTT. The full variable domain, its missing parts supplied by reference TRBV15 and TRBJ1-1, is DAMVIQNPRYQVTQFGKPVTLSCSQTLNHNVMYWYQQKSSQAPKLLFHYYDKDFNNEADTPDNFQSRRPNTSFCFLDIRSPGLGDTAMYLCATRNGGAEAFFGQGTRLTVV.

J is TRBJ2-5 and V is TRBV19; D not certain. V lost 1 base and J lost 7, with 7 bases in between. Germline CDR1 and CDR2: LNHDA and SQIVND (reference sequence). The CDR3 is made up of 12 amino acids. The CDR3 DNA reads TGTGCCAGTAGTATAGGGATCGGGACCCAGTACTTC. It codes for CASSIGIGTQYF.

V gene TRBV27 combines with J gene TRBJ2-1, with a tentative D call TRBD1 (5 bases). This CDR3 comprises 13 residues. Trimming removed 2 bases at V and 5 bases at J, with 7 bases between. Germline V gene data show CDR1 as MNHEY and CDR2 as SMNVEV (reference sequence). The CDR3 protein is CASSLRGHNEQFF. CDR3 nucleotides: TGTGCCAGCAGTTTAAGGGGTCACAATGAGCAGTTCTTC.

Concerning this clone itself: A junction end diverges from the germline sequence, so it may reflect a read error. V and J are TRBV18 and TRBJ2-1; possibly TRBD1 or TRBD2 for D (5 bases each). The CDR3 runs 14 residues. CDR1 is KGHSH and CDR2 is LQKENI in the germline V gene. The CDR3 DNA sequence: TGTACCAGCTCCGGGGCAGGGCCAGACAATGAGCAGTTCTTC. Amino acids: CTSSGAGPDNEQFF.